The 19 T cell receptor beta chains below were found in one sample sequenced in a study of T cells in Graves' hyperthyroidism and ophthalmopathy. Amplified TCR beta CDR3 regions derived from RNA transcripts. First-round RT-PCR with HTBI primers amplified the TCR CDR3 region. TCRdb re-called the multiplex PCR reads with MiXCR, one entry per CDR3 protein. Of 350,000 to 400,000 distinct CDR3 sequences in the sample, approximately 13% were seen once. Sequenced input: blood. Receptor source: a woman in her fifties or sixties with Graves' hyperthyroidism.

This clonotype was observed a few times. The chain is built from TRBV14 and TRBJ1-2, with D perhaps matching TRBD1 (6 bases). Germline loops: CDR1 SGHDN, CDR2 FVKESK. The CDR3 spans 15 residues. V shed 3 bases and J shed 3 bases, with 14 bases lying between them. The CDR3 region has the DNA TGTGCCAGCAGCCAGATACAGGGTCTTGACTATGGCTACACCTTC. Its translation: CASSQIQGLDYGYTF.

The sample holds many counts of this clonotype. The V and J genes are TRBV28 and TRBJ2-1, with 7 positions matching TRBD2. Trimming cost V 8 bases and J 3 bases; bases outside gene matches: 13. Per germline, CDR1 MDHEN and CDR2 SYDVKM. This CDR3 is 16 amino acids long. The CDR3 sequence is CASLTLGGGGYNEQFF. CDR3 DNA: TGTGCCAGCCTCACATTGGGTGGCGGGGGCTACAATGAGCAGTTCTTC.

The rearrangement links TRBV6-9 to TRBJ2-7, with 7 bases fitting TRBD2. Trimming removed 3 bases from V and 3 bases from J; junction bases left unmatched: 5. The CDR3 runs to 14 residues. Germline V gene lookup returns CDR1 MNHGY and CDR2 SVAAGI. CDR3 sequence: CASSYTGGFYEQYF. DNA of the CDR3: TGTGCCAGCAGTTACACGGGGGGTTTCTACGAGCAGTACTTC.

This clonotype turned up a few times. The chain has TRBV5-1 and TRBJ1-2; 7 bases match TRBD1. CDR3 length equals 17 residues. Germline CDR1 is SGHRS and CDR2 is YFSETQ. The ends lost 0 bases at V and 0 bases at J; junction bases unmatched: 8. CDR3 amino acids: CASSLGDRAHTNYGYTF. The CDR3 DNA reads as TGCGCCAGCAGCTTGGGAGACAGGGCCCATACTAACTATGGCTACACCTTC.

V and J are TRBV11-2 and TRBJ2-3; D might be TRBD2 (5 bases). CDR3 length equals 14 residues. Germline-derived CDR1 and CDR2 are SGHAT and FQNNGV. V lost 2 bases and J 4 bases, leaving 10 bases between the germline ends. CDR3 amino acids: CASSLLTSSDTQYF. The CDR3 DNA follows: TGTGCCAGCAGCTTATTAACTAGTTCAGATACGCAGTATTTT.

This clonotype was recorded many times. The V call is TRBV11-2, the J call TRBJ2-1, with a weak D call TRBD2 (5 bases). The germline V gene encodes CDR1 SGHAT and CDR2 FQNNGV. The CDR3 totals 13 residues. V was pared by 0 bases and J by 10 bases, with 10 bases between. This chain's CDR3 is CASSLEPGGEQFF. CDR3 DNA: TGTGCCAGCAGCTTAGAACCAGGCGGGGAGCAGTTCTTC.

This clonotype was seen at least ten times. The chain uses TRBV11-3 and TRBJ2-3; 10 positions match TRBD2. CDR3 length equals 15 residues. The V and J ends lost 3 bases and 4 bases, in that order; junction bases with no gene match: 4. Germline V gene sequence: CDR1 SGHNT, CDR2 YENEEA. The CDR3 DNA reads TGTGCCAGCAGCTTCATAGCGGGAGGTGCAGATACGCAGTATTTT. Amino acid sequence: CASSFIAGGADTQYF.

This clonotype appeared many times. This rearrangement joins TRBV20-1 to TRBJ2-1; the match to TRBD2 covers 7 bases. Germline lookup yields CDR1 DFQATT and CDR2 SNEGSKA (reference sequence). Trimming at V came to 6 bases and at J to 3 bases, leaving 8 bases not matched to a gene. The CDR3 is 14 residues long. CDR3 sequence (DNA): TGCAGTGCACCCGTAAAGCGGGACTACAATGAGCAGTTCTTC. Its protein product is CSAPVKRDYNEQFF.

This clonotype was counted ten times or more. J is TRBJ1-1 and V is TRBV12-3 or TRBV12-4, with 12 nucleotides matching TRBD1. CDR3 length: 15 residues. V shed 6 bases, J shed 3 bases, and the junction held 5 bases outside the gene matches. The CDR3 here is CASRRDRGRDTEAFF. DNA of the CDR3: TGTGCCAGCAGGAGGGACAGGGGGCGCGACACTGAAGCTTTCTTT.

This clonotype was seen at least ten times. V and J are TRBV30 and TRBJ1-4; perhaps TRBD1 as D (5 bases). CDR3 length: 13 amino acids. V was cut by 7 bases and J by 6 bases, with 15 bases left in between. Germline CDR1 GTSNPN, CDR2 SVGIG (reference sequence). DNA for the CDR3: TGTGCCTCGCCGGGACGGGGATATGAAAAACTGTTTTTT. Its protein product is CASPGRGYEKLFF.

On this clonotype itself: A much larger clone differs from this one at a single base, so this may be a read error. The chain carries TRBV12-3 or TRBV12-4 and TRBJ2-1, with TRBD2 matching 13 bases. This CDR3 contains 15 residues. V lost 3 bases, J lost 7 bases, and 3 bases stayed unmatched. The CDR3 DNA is TGTGCCAGCAGTTTGGAGGGACTAGCGGGGAATGAGCAGTTCTTC. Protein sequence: CASSLEGLAGNEQFF.

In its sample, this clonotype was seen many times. The CDR3 bases are TGTGCCAGCAGAGAGGGGGCCGGTCAGCCCCAGCATTTT. As protein: CASREGAGQPQHF. The rearrangement joins TRBV28 to TRBJ1-5, with 7 bases matching TRBD1. Trimming at V came to 6 bases and at J to 6 bases, leaving 5 bases not matched to a gene. The germline gives CDR1 MDHEN, CDR2 SYDVKM. This CDR3 has 13 amino acids.

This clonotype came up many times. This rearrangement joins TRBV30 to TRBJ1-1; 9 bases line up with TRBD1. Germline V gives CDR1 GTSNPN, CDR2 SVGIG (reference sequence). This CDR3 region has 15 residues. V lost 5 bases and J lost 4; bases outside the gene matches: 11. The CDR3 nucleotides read TGTGCCTGGGGCGCTGCGGACAGGGGAGGCACTGAAGCTTTCTTT. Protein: CAWGAADRGGTEAFF.

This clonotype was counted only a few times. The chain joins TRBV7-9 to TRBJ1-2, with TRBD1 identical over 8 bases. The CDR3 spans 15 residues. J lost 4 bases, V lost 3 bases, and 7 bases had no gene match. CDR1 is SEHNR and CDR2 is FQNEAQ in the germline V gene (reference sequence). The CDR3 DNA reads TGTGCCAGCAGCTTCACCACCCAGGGGGCCTATGGCTACACCTTC. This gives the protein CASSFTTQGAYGYTF.

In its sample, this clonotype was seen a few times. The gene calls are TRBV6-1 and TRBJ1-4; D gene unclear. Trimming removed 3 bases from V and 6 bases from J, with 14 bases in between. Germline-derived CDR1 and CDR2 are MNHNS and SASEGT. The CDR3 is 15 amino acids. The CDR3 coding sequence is TGTGCCAGCAGTGACTCATCCCAGCTGGATGAAAAACTGTTTTTT. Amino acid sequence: CASSDSSQLDEKLFF.

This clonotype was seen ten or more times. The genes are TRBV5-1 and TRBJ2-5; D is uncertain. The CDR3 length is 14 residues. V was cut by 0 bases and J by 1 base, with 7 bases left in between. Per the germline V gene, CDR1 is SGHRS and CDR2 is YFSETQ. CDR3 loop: CASSLGRIQETQYF. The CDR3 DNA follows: TGCGCCAGCAGCTTGGGACGGATCCAAGAGACCCAGTACTTC.

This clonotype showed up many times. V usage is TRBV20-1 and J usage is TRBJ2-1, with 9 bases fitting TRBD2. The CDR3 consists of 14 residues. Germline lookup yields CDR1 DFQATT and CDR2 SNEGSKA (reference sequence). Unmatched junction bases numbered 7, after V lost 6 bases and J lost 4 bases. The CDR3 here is CSANSGRVYNEQFF. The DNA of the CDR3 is TGCAGTGCCAATAGCGGGAGAGTTTACAATGAGCAGTTCTTC.

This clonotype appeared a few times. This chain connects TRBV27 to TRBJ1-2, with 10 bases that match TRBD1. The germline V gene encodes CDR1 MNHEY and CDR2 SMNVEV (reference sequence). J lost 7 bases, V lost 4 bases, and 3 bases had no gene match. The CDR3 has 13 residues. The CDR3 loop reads CASSYRTGGGYTF. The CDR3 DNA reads TGTGCCAGCAGTTACCGGACAGGGGGTGGCTACACCTTC.

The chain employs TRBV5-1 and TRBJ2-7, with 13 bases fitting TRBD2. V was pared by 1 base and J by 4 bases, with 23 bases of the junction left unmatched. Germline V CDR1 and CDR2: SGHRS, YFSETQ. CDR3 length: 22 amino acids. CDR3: CASSLRLAGGSSQHTRLYEQYF. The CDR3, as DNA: TGCGCCAGCAGCTTGAGACTAGCGGGAGGTTCGTCACAACATACAAGATTATACGAGCAGTACTTC.